Following are 5 T cell receptor beta chains from one sample sequenced in a study of blood T cell repertoires in COVID-19. The method was immunoSEQ multiplex PCR; TCRdb's version includes in-frame clones alone and lacks a portion of them. The data hold over 85,000 clones, with approximately 90% observed a single time. Specimen: peripheral blood. These receptors were collected from a human donor with active COVID-19. The donor label of this sample is uncertain.

The V gene is TRBV6-5, the J gene TRBJ2-3, with 8 bases identical to TRBD2. This CDR3 region has 16 residues. Per the germline V gene, CDR1 is MNHEY and CDR2 is SVGAGI. With V trimmed by 2 bases and J by 2 bases, 6 bases remained unmatched. This CDR3 reads CASSYEAGANTDTQYF. The CDR3 bases are TGTGCCAGCAGTTACGAAGCGGGAGCCAACACAGATACGCAGTATTTT.

The chain links TRBV4-1 to TRBJ1-2; D may be TRBD1 (6 bases). The CDR3 consists of 14 residues. CDR1 and CDR2 (germline): MGHRA, YSYEKL. V gave up 0 bases and J gave up 6 bases, with 11 bases separating them. CDR3 amino acids: CASSQDWAGDGYTF. CDR3 nucleotides: TGCGCCAGCAGCCAAGATTGGGCAGGGGATGGCTACACCTTC.

V usage is TRBV11-2 and J usage is TRBJ1-6; D call uncertain. V dropped 2 bases and J dropped 5 bases, with 4 bases sitting between them. There are 13 residues in the CDR3. Germline V gives CDR1 SGHAT, CDR2 FQNNGV. The CDR3 DNA reads as TGTGCCAGCAGCTTATATGATAATTCACCCCTCCACTTT. Translating it yields CASSLYDNSPLHF.

This clone was counted once. This chain joins TRBV7-9 and TRBJ1-3; tentatively, D is TRBD1 (5 bases). The ends were cut back, 1 base at V and 2 bases at J, with 18 bases in the middle. Germline CDR1 SEHNR, CDR2 FQNEAQ (reference sequence). The CDR3 has 18 amino acids. In nucleotides, the CDR3 is TGTGCCAGCAGCTTAGGCGGAGGGGCGCGAACGGCTGGAAACACCATATATTTT. Amino acids: CASSLGGGARTAGNTIYF.

The V and J genes are TRBV4-3 and TRBJ2-2, with a weak D call TRBD1 (6 bases). The germline V gene encodes CDR1 LGHNA and CDR2 YSLEER. Trimming left V 1 base short and J 7 bases short, with 16 bases between. The CDR3 contains 16 residues. CDR3 loop: CASSQASGTLVGELFF. The CDR3 bases are TGCGCCAGCAGCCAAGCTTCGGGGACACTTGTCGGGGAGCTGTTTTTT.